Below are 22 T cell receptor beta chains sequenced from a single sample in a study of cytomegalovirus exposure and HLA in healthy donors. Only in-frame clones appear in the TCRdb table, and some are missing; sequencing was by immunoSEQ multiplex PCR. The sample lists fewer than 120,000 clones; approximately 89% were seen once. Material for sequencing was PBMCs. Every receptor here comes from a woman aged 18-29 years in good health and CMV-seronegative.

The count of this clone is one. This sequence joins TRBV25-1 and TRBJ2-1, with 7 bases aligning to TRBD1. V dropped 10 bases and J dropped 8; count of bases not matched to a gene: 14. The CDR3 is 14 amino acids. The germline CDR1 and CDR2 sequences are MGHDK and SYGVNS. The CDR3 region has the DNA TGTGCCACCAACCCTCTCGGACAGGCCGATGAGCAGTTCTTC. It translates to CATNPLGQADEQFF.

This CDR3 reads CASSLAGQGRTEAFF. As DNA, the CDR3 is TGTGCCAGCAGCTTAGCTGGACAGGGGAGGACTGAAGCTTTCTTT. This chain joins TRBV7-3 and TRBJ1-1, with 9 bases matching TRBD1. CDR1 is SGHTA, CDR2 FQGTGA, per germline. This CDR3 spans 15 amino acids. The J segment lost 5 bases and the V segment lost 2 bases, leaving 6 bases of the junction unmatched.

The rearrangement links TRBV9 to TRBJ1-1, with TRBD1 identical over 7 bases. The CDR3 is 15 residues long. Losses at the gene ends were 0 bases for V and 4 bases for J; bases not matched to a gene: 6. CDR1 and CDR2 (germline): SGDLS, YYNGEE. The CDR3 reads CASSVGQGGSTEAFF. The CDR3 DNA is TGTGCCAGCAGCGTAGGGCAGGGGGGAAGCACTGAAGCTTTCTTT.

The rearrangement links TRBV29-1 to TRBJ2-5, with TRBD1 matching over 8 bases. The germline CDR1 and CDR2 sequences are SQVTM and ANQGSEA. The length of the CDR3 is 12 residues. The V segment lost 7 bases and the J segment 2 bases; nucleotides outside the gene matches: 3. CDR3 sequence: CSAGTGQETQYF. For the CDR3, the DNA is TGCAGCGCTGGGACAGGACAAGAGACCCAGTACTTC.

This clone was seen only a few times. The CDR3 protein is CASSQDLVGTNNQPQHF. The DNA for the CDR3 is TGCGCCAGCAGCCAAGATCTAGTGGGGACAAACAATCAGCCCCAGCATTTT. The V call is TRBV4-1, the J call TRBJ1-5, with D perhaps matching TRBD1 (6 bases). The CDR3 extends over 17 amino acids. Germline values: CDR1 MGHRA, CDR2 YSYEKL. The V gene lost 0 bases and the J gene lost 3 bases, with 15 bases spanning the gap.

The chain recombines TRBV27 with TRBJ1-1, with D possibly matching TRBD1 (6 bases). Trimming took off 7 bases at V and 7 bases at J, with 16 bases between the two ends. In germline, CDR1 is MNHEY, CDR2 SMNVEV (reference sequence). The CDR3 has 13 residues. CDR3 in amino acids: CASKSALGGEAFF. Written as DNA, the CDR3 is TGTGCCAGCAAGTCGGCTCTAGGGGGTGAAGCTTTCTTT.

V is TRBV4-1 and J is TRBJ1-4; 9 nucleotides align to TRBD1. Trimming removed 1 base from V and 3 bases from J; junction bases left unmatched: 9. This CDR3 region has 18 residues. Germline CDR1 MGHRA, CDR2 YSYEKL. CDR3 residues: CASSQGDREVFANEKLFF. For the CDR3, the DNA is TGCGCCAGCAGCCAAGGGGACAGGGAAGTGTTCGCTAATGAAAAACTGTTTTTT.

The chain has TRBV9 and TRBJ1-3; 9 positions match TRBD1. Germline CDR1 is SGDLS and CDR2 is YYNGEE. The V gene end was trimmed by 3 bases and the J gene end by 7 bases; junction bases not matched to a gene: 5. The CDR3 runs 14 residues. CDR3 amino acids: CASSAQGAENTIYF. The CDR3 nucleotides read TGTGCCAGCAGCGCACAGGGGGCTGAGAACACCATATATTTT. Combining the CDR3 with reference TRBV9 and TRBJ1-3 gives the whole variable domain DSGVTQTPKHLITATGQRVTLRCSPRSGDLSVYWYQQSLDQGLQFLIQYYNGEERAKGNILERFSAQQFPDLHSELNLSSLELGDSALYFCASSAQGAENTIYFGEGSWLTVV.

The V call is TRBV28, the J call TRBJ1-1; D perhaps matches TRBD1 (6 bases). The CDR3 is 11 amino acids. CDR1 and CDR2 (germline): MDHEN, SYDVKM. The germline V and J ends were trimmed by 3 bases and 10 bases, with 9 bases remaining between them. The CDR3 loop reads CASSFRTAAFF. CDR3 nucleotide sequence: TGTGCCAGCAGTTTTCGGACAGCAGCTTTCTTT.

V usage is TRBV11-2 and J usage is TRBJ2-7; 8 bases are shared with TRBD1. Looked up from germline, CDR1 is SGHAT and CDR2 is FQNNGV. Trimming at V came to 5 bases and at J to 3 bases, leaving 9 bases not matched to a gene. The length of the CDR3 is 15 residues. The CDR3 sequence is CASSLSGQANYEQYF. CDR3 bases: TGTGCCAGCAGCCTCTCGGGACAGGCTAACTACGAGCAGTACTTC.

The V and J genes are TRBV7-9 and TRBJ2-3; 16 bases are a match to TRBD2. Germline V gene lookup returns CDR1 SEHNR and CDR2 FQNEAQ (reference sequence). Trimming cost V 5 bases and J 5 bases; bases outside gene matches: 10. This CDR3 is 18 amino acids long. The CDR3 region is CASSREGLAGGTRDTQYF. In nucleotides, the CDR3 is TGTGCCAGCAGCCGAGAGGGACTAGCGGGGGGGACACGAGATACGCAGTATTTT.

This clone occurred once. This chain links TRBV6-6 with TRBJ2-2; 8 bases fit TRBD1. With 5 bases clipped from V and 3 bases from J, the junction kept 5 bases outside the gene matches. The CDR3 covers 15 residues. Germline V gives CDR1 MNHNY, CDR2 SVGAGI (reference sequence). The CDR3 region has the DNA TGTGCCAGCAGTGCGACAGGGGTCCACACCGGGGAGCTGTTTTTT. Protein sequence: CASSATGVHTGELFF.

The rearrangement uses TRBV6-5 and TRBJ2-5, with D possibly matching TRBD1 (5 bases). This CDR3 has 14 amino acids. The ends were cut back, 6 bases at V and 1 base at J, with 12 bases in the middle. Germline CDR1 MNHEY, CDR2 SVGAGI. The CDR3 loop reads CASRGVGFQETQYF. The CDR3, as DNA: TGTGCCAGCAGAGGGGTCGGTTTCCAAGAGACCCAGTACTTC.

This clone came up once. V usage is TRBV5-4 and J usage is TRBJ2-5; TRBD1 matches at 7 bases. After removal of 1 base from V and 3 bases from J, the junction contained 3 bases not matched to a gene. CDR3 size: 14 residues. CDR1 and CDR2 (germline): SGHNT, YYREEE (reference sequence). The DNA of the CDR3 is TGTGCCAGCAGCTTGTTCACAGGGGAAGAGACCCAGTACTTC. This sequence encodes CASSLFTGEETQYF.

The chain couples TRBV27 to TRBJ2-3; 8 positions agree with TRBD1. The germline V gene has CDR1 MNHEY and CDR2 SMNVEV (reference sequence). J lost 2 bases, V lost 4 bases, and 8 bases had no gene match. The CDR3 runs to 16 residues. The CDR3 protein is CASSSNRDRLTDTQYF. The DNA for the CDR3 is TGTGCCAGCAGTTCTAACCGGGACAGGCTCACAGATACGCAGTATTTT.

V is TRBV5-1 and J is TRBJ2-2, with D maybe TRBD1 (5 bases). V dropped 2 bases and J dropped 6 bases, with 17 bases sitting between them. Germline values: CDR1 SGHRS, CDR2 YFSETQ. This CDR3 comprises 16 residues. Here the CDR3 DNA reads TGCGCCAGCAGCTTCCAGGACACGTCGTTCCCCGGGGAGCTGTTTTTT. It is translated as CASSFQDTSFPGELFF.

Comments on this clone: At one boundary the junction diverges from the germline segment, which might be a read error. The chain uses TRBV19 and TRBJ2-2; D remains ambiguous. The germline V gene encodes CDR1 LNHDA and CDR2 SQIVND (reference sequence). There are 14 residues in the CDR3. The CDR3 DNA reads TGTGCCAGTAGTCCCCGACTCCTCTCCGGCGAGCTGTTTTTT. Its translation: CASSPRLLSGELFF.

This clone was observed a single time. This chain uses TRBV29-1 with TRBJ1-2; 11 positions agree with TRBD1. The CDR3 has 15 residues. Per germline, CDR1 SQVTM and CDR2 ANQGSEA. Trimming cost V 5 bases and J 4 bases; bases outside gene matches: 9. For the CDR3, the DNA is TGCAGCGTTCCCGGACAGGGGGCGAGTCCCTATGGCTACACCTTC. Translated, it gives CSVPGQGASPYGYTF.

This sequence joins TRBV7-9 and TRBJ1-5; TRBD1 is a possible D gene (6 bases). The germline V gene has CDR1 SEHNR and CDR2 FQNEAQ (reference sequence). The CDR3 totals 13 residues. The V end lost 3 bases, the J end lost 6 bases, and 9 bases lay between the germline ends. The CDR3 protein is CASSFAGVQPQHF. CDR3 DNA sequence: TGTGCCAGCAGCTTTGCAGGGGTTCAGCCCCAGCATTTT. Full variable domain (missing parts from reference TRBV7-9 and TRBJ1-5): DTGVSQNPRHKITKRGQNVTFRCDPISEHNRLYWYRQTLGQGPEFLTYFQNEAQLEKSRLLSDRFSAERPKGSFSTLEIQRTEQGDSAMYLCASSFAGVQPQHFGDGTRLSIL.

The chain has TRBV4-1 and TRBJ2-4, with 7 bases aligning to TRBD2. The CDR3 is 21 amino acids. Germline trimming cut 2 bases from V and 3 bases from J; bases unmatched to any gene: 22. Germline V lookup: CDR1 MGHRA, CDR2 YSYEKL. In DNA form, the CDR3 reads TGCGCCAGCAGCCAACCCCTAGGTCGAGCGGGATCCCCTTGGGACAAAAACATTCAGTACTTC. Translated, it gives CASSQPLGRAGSPWDKNIQYF.

This clone has only one observation. This chain uses TRBV28 with TRBJ2-3; D is possibly TRBD1 (6 bases). V was shortened by 2 bases and J by 0 bases, with 9 bases between the two germline ends. CDR3 length equals 15 residues. Germline V gene data show CDR1 as MDHEN and CDR2 as SYDVKM. CDR3 residues: CASSLGQGSTDTQYF. In DNA form, the CDR3 reads TGTGCCAGCAGTTTAGGGCAGGGGAGCACAGATACGCAGTATTTT. The full variable domain, rest sourced from reference TRBV28 and TRBJ2-3, is DVKVTQSSRYLVKRTGEKVFLECVQDMDHENMFWYRQDPGLGLRLIYFSYDVKMKEKGDIPEGYSVSREKKERFSLILESASTNQTSMYLCASSLGQGSTDTQYFGPGTRLTVL.

The chain recombines TRBV28 with TRBJ1-2, with TRBD1 identical over 7 bases. Looked up from germline, CDR1 is MDHEN and CDR2 is SYDVKM. CDR3 length equals 15 residues. V trimming: 7 bases; J trimming: 4 bases; junction bases outside the gene matches: 12. CDR3 DNA sequence: TGTGCCAGCACCCAACCCCGGACAGGAGTCTATGGCTACACCTTC. This encodes CASTQPRTGVYGYTF.